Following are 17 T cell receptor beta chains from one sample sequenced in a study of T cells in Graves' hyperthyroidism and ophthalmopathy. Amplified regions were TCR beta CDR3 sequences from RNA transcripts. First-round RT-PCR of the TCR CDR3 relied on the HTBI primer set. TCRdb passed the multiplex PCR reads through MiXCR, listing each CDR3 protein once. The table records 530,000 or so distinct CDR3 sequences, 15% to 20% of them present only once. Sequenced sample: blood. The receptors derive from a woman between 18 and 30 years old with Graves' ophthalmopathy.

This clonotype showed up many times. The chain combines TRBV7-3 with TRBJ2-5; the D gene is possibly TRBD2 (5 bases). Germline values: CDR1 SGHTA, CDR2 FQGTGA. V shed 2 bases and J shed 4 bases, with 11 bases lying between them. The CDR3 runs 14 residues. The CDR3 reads CASSLSGIGETQYF. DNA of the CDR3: TGTGCCAGCAGCTTATCGGGGATTGGAGAGACCCAGTACTTC. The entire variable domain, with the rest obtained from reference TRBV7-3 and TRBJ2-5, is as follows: GAGVSQTPSNKVTEKGKYVELRCDPISGHTALYWYRQSLGQGPEFLIYFQGTGAADDSGLPNDRFFAVRPEGSVSTLKIQRTERGDSAVYLCASSLSGIGETQYFGPGTRLLVL.

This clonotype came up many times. The CDR3 bases are TGCAGTGCTAGAGAGGTTCCCACAGGGGGCTTACACGAGCAGTACTTC. Translating it yields CSAREVPTGGLHEQYF. The gene calls are TRBV20-1 and TRBJ2-7, with 9 bases that match TRBD1. The CDR3 runs 16 residues. Looked up from germline, CDR1 is DFQATT and CDR2 is SNEGSKA (reference sequence). V was clipped by 0 bases and J by 5 bases; unmatched bases: 11.

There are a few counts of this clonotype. The DNA of the CDR3 is TGCAGTGCTAATCTAGTCGAGTACGAGCAGTACTTC. The encoded protein is CSANLVEYEQYF. The rearrangement links TRBV20-1 to TRBJ2-7; D is uncertain. Germline-derived CDR1 and CDR2 are DFQATT and SNEGSKA (reference sequence). This CDR3 comprises 12 residues. V was pared by 4 bases and J by 4 bases, with 11 bases between.

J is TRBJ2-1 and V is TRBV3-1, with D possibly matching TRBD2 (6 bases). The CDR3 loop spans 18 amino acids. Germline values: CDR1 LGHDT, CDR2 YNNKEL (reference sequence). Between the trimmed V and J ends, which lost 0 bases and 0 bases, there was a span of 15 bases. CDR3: CASSQDSWAGTSYNEQFF. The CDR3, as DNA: TGTGCCAGCAGCCAAGATAGTTGGGCGGGGACCTCCTACAATGAGCAGTTCTTC.

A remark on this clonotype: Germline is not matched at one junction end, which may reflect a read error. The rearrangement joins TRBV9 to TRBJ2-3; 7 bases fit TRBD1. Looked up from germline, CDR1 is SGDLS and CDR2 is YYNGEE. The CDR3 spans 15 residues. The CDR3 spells CTSSVEEGAADTQYF. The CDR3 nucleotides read TGTACCAGCAGCGTAGAAGAGGGGGCCGCAGATACGCAGTATTTT.

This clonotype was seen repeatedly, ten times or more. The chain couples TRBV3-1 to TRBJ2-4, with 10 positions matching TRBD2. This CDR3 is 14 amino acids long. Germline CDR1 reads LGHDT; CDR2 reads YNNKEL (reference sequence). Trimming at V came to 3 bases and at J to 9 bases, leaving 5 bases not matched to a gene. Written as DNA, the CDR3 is TGTGCCAGCAGCCAGAGCGGGGGGGCCAGCATTCAGTACTTC. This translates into CASSQSGGASIQYF. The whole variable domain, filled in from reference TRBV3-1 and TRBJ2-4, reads DTAVSQTPKYLVTQMGNDKSIKCEQNLGHDTMYWYKQDSKKFLKIMFSYNNKELIINETVPNRFSPKSPDKAHLNLHINSLELGDSAVYFCASSQSGGASIQYFGAGTRLSVL.

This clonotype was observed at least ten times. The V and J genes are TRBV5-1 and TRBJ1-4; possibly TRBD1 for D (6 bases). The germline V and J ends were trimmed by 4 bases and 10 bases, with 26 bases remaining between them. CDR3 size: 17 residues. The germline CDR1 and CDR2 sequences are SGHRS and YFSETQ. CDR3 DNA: TGCGCCAGCAGCCCGGGGGCAGGATTAGGTTCAGGAGGAAAACTGTTTTTT. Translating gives CASSPGAGLGSGGKLFF. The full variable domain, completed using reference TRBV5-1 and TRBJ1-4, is KAGVTQTPRYLIKTRGQQVTLSCSPISGHRSVSWYQQTPGQGLQFLFEYFSETQRNKGNFPGRFSGRQFSNSRSEMNVSTLELGDSALYLCASSPGAGLGSGGKLFFGSGTQLSVL.

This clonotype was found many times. CDR3 sequence (DNA): TGTGCCAGCTCACACTACATACACACAGATACGCAGTATTTT. Residues: CASSHYIHTDTQYF. V and J are TRBV18 and TRBJ2-3; D unresolved. This CDR3 is built from 14 residues. CDR1 and CDR2 from the germline V gene are KGHSH and LQKENI. V gave up 4 bases and J gave up 2 bases, with 10 bases separating them.

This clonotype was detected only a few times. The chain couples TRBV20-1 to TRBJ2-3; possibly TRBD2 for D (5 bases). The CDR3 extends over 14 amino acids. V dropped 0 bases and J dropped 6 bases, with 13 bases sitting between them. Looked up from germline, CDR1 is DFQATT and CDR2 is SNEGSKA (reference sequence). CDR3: CSARDPGGWDTQYF. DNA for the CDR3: TGCAGTGCTAGAGATCCAGGAGGCTGGGATACGCAGTATTTT.

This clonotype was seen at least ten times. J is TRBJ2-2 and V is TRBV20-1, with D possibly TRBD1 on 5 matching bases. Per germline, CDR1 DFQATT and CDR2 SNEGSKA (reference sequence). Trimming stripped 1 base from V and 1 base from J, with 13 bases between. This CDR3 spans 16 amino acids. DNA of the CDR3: TGCAGTGCTAGAGGGGGTCGAAGGGGGAACACCGGGGAGCTGTTTTTT. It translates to CSARGGRRGNTGELFF.

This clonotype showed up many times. Written as DNA, the CDR3 is TGTGCCAGCAGCTTGGAGCTGAACACTGAAGCTTTCTTT. Translation: CASSLELNTEAFF. The V and J genes are TRBV11-1 and TRBJ1-1; the D is unclear. From germline, CDR1 is SGHAT and CDR2 FQDESV (reference sequence). The CDR3 covers 13 residues. Between the trimmed V and J ends, which lost 3 bases and 0 bases, there was a span of 5 bases. The whole variable domain, filled in from reference TRBV11-1 and TRBJ1-1, reads EAEVAQSPRYKITEKSQAVAFWCDPISGHATLYWYRQILGQGPELLVQFQDESVVDDSQLPKDRFSAERLKGVDSTLKIQPAELGDSAMYLCASSLELNTEAFFGQGTRLTVV.

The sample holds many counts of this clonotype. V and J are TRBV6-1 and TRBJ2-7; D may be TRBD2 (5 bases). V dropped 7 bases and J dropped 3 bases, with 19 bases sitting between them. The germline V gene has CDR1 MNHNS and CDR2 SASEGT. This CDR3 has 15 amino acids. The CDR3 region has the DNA TGTGCCAGCATTACCTCCTCAGGAGGAAACTACGAGCAGTACTTC. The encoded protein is CASITSSGGNYEQYF.

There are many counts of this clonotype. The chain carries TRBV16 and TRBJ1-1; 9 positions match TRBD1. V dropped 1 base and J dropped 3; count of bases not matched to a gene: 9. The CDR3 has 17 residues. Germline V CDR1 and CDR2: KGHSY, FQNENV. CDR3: CASSQFTTGTGYTEAFF. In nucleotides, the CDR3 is TGTGCCAGCAGCCAATTTACTACCGGGACAGGGTACACTGAAGCTTTCTTT.

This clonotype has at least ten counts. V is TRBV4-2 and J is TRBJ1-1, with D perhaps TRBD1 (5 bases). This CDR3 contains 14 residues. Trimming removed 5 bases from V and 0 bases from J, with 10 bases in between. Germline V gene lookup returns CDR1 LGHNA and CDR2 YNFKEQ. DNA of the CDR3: TGTGCCAGCAGCGGAGCAGGGATGAACACTGAAGCTTTCTTT. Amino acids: CASSGAGMNTEAFF.

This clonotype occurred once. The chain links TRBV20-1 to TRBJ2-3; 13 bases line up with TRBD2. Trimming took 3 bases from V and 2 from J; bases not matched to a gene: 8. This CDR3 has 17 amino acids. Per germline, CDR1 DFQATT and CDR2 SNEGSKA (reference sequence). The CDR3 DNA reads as TGCAGTGCTAGGGGACTAGCGGGGCGTATTAACACAGATACGCAGTATTTT. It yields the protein CSARGLAGRINTDTQYF.

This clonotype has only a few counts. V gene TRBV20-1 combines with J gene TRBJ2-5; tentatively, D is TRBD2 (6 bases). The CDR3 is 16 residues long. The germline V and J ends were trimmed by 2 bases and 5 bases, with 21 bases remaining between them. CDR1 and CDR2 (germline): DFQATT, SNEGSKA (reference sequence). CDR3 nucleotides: TGCAGTGCTAGACTCTGGTTTGCTCGGGAGTCGGAGACCCAGTACTTC. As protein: CSARLWFARESETQYF.

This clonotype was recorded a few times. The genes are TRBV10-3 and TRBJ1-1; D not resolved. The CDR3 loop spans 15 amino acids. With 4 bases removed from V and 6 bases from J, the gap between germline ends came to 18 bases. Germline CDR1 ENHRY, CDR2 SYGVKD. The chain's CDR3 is CAISADTDEYPEAFF. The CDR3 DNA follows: TGTGCCATCAGTGCCGACACGGACGAATATCCTGAAGCTTTCTTT.